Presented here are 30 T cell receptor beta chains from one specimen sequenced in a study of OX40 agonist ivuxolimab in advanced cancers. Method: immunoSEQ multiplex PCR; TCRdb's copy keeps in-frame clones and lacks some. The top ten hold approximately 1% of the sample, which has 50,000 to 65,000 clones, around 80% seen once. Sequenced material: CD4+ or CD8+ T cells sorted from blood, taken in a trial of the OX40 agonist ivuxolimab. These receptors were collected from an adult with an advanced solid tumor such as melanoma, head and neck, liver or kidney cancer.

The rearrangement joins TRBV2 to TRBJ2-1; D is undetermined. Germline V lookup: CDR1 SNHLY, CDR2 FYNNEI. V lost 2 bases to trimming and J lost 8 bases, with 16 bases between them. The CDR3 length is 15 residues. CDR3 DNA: TGTGCCAGCAGTGAAATAGGCCGGCAGTCCGATGAGCAGTTCTTC. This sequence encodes CASSEIGRQSDEQFF.

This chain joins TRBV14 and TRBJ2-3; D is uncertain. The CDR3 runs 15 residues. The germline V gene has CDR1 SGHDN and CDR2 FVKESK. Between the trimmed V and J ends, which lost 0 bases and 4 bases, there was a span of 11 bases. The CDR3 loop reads CASSQDEIGSDTQYF. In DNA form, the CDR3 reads TGTGCCAGCAGCCAAGATGAGATCGGCTCAGATACGCAGTATTTT.

CDR3 sequence (DNA): TGTGCCAGCAGCCACCACAGTACCCTTGGGGCCGGGGAGCTGTTTTTT. Translating gives CASSHHSTLGAGELFF. The rearrangement links TRBV11-2 to TRBJ2-2; D call uncertain. The CDR3 is 16 residues long. CDR1 is SGHAT, CDR2 FQNNGV, per germline. Trimming pared 5 bases from V and 6 bases from J, leaving 19 bases between.

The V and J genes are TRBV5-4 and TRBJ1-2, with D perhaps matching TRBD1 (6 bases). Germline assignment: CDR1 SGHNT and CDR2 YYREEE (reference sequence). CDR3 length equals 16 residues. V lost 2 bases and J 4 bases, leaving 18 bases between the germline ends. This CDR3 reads CASSLGRSGGGYGYTF. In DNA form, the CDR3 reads TGTGCCAGCAGCTTAGGGCGATCGGGGGGCGGCTATGGCTACACCTTC.

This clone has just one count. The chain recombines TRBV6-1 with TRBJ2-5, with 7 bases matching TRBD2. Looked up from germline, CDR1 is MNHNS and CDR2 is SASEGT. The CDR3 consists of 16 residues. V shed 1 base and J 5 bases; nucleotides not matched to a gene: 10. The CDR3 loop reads CASSEGGSGGGETQYF. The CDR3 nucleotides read TGTGCCAGCAGTGAAGGGGGGTCGGGGGGAGGGGAGACCCAGTACTTC.

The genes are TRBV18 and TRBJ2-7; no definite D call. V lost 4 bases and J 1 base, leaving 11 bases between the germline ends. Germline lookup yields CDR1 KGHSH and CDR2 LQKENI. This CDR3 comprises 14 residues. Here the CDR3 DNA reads TGTGCCAGCTCACTCAGCAGCCCGTCCTACGAGCAGTACTTC. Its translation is CASSLSSPSYEQYF. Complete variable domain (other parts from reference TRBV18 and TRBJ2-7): NAGVMQNPRHLVRRRGQEARLRCSPMKGHSHVYWYRQLPEEGLKFMVYLQKENIIDESGMPKERFSAEFPKEGPSILRIQQVVRGDSAAYFCASSLSSPSYEQYFGPGTRLTVT.

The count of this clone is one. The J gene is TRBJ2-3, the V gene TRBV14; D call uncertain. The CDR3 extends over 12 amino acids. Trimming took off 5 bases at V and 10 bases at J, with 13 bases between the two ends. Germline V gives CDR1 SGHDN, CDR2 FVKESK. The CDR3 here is CASSLLVGAQYF. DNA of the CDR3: TGTGCCAGCAGCTTATTAGTTGGTGCGCAGTATTTT.

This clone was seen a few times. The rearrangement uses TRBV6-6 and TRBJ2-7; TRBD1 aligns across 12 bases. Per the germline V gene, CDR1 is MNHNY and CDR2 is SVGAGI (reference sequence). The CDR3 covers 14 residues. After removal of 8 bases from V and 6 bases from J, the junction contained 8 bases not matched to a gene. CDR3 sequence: CASSTRDRGPEQYF. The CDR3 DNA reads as TGTGCCAGCTCCACCCGGGACAGGGGGCCCGAGCAGTACTTC.

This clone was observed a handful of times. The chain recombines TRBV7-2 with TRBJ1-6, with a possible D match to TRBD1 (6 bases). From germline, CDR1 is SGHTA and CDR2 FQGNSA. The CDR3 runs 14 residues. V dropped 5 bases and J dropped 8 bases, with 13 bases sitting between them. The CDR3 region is CASSPRDRYSPLHF. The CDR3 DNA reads TGTGCCAGCAGCCCCCGAGACAGGTATTCACCCCTCCACTTT.

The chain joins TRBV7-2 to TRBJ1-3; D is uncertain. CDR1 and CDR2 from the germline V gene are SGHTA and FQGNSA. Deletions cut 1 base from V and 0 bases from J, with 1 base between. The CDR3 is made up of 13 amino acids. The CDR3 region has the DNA TGTGCCAGCAGCTTAGACTCTGGAAACACCATATATTTT. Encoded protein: CASSLDSGNTIYF.

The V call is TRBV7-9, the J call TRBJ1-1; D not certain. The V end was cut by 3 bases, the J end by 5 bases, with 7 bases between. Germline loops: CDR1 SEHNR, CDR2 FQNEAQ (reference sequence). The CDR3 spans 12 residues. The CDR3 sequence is CASSFYKTEAFF. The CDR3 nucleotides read TGTGCCAGCAGCTTCTATAAGACTGAAGCTTTCTTT.

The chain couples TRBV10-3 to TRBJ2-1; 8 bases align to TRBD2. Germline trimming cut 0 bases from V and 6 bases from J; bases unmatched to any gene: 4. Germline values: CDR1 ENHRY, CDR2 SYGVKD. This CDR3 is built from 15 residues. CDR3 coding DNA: TGTGCCATCAGTGAGTCGGTAGCGGGGCGCAATGAGCAGTTCTTC. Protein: CAISESVAGRNEQFF.

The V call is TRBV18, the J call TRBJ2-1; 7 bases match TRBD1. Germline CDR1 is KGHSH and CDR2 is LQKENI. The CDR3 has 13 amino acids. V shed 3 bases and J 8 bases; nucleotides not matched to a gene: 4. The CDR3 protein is CASSPGTEYEQFF. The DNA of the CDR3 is TGTGCCAGCTCACCGGGGACAGAATATGAGCAGTTCTTC.

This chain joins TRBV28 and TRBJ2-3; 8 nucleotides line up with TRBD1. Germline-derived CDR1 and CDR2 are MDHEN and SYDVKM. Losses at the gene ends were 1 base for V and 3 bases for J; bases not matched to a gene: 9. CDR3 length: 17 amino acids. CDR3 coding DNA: TGTGCCAGCAGTTTATTTTCCCCCACAGGGGGGACAGATACGCAGTATTTT. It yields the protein CASSLFSPTGGTDTQYF.

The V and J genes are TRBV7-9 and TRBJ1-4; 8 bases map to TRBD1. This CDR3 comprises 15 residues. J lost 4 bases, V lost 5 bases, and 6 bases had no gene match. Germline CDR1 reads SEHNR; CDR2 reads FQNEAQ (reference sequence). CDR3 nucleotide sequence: TGTGCCAGCAGCACAGGACAGGGTGGTAATGAAAAACTGTTTTTT. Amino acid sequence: CASSTGQGGNEKLFF.

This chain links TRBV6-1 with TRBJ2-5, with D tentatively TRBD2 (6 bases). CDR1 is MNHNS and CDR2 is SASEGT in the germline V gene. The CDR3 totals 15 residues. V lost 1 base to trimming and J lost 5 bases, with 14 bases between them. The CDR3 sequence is CASSEEWTRGETQYF. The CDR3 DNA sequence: TGTGCCAGCAGTGAAGAATGGACCCGGGGGGAGACCCAGTACTTC.

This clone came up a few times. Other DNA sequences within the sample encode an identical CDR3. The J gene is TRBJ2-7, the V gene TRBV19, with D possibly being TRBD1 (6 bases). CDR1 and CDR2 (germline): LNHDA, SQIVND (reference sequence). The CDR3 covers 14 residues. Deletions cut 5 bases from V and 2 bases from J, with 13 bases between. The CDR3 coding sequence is TGTGCCAGTAGTCCCGGGACAAGGACCTACGAGCAGTACTTC. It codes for CASSPGTRTYEQYF. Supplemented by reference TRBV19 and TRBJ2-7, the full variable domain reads DGGITQSPKYLFRKEGQNVTLSCEQNLNHDAMYWYRQDPGQGLRLIYYSQIVNDFQKGDIAEGYSVSREKKESFPLTVTSAQKNPTAFYLCASSPGTRTYEQYFGPGTRLTVT.

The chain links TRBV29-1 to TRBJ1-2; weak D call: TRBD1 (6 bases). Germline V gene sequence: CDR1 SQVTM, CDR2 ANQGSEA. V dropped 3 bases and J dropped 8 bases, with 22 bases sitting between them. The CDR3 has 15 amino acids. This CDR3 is CSVDNLEQGVGGYTF. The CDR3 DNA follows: TGCAGCGTTGATAATTTGGAACAGGGAGTAGGAGGCTACACCTTC.

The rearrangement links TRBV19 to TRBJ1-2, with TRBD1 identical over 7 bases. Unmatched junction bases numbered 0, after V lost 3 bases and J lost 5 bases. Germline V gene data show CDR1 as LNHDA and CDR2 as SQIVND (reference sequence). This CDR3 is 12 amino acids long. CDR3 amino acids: CASSMGQYGYTF. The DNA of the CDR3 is TGTGCCAGTAGTATGGGACAGTATGGCTACACCTTC.

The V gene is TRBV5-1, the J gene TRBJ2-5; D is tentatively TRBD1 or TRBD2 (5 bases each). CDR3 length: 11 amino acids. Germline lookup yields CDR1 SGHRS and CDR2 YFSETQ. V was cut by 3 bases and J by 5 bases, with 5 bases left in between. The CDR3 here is CASSWGETQYF. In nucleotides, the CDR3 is TGCGCCAGCAGCTGGGGGGAGACCCAGTACTTC.

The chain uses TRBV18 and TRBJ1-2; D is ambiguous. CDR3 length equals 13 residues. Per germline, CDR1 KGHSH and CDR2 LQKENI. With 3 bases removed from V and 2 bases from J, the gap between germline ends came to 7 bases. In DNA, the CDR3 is TGTGCCAGCTCACCGGCCGACAACTATGGCTACACCTTC. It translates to CASSPADNYGYTF. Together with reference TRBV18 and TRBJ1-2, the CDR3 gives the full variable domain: NAGVMQNPRHLVRRRGQEARLRCSPMKGHSHVYWYRQLPEEGLKFMVYLQKENIIDESGMPKERFSAEFPKEGPSILRIQQVVRGDSAAYFCASSPADNYGYTFGSGTRLTVV.

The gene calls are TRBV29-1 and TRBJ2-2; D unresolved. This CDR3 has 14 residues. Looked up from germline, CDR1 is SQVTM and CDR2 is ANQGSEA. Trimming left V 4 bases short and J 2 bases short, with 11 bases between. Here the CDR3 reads CSVVGTLNTGELFF. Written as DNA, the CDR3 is TGCAGCGTTGTAGGCACACTAAACACCGGGGAGCTGTTTTTT.

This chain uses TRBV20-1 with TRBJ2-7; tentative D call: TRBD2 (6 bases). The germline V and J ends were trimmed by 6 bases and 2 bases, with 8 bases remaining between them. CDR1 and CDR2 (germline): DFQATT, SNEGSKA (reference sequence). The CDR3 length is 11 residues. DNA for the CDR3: TGCAGTGCGGAGGGTCCCTACGAGCAGTACTTC. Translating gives CSAEGPYEQYF.

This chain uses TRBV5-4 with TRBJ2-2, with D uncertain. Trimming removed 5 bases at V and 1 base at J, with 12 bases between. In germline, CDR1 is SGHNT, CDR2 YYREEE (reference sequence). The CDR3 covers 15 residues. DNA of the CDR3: TGTGCCAGCAGTTCCGGCGCAGAGAACACCGGGGAGCTGTTTTTT. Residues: CASSSGAENTGELFF.

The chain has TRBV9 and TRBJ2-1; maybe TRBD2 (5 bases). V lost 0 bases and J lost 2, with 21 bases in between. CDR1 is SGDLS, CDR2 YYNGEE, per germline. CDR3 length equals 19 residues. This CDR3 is CASSVGGSEAPPPYNEQFF. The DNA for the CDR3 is TGTGCCAGCAGCGTAGGGGGTAGCGAAGCGCCTCCCCCCTACAATGAGCAGTTCTTC.

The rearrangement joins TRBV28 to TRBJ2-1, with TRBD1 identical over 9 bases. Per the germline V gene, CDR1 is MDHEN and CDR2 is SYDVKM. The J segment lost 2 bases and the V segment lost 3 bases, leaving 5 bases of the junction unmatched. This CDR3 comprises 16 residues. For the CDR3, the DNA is TGTGCCAGCAGTTTGACAGGGGGGAGAACCTACAATGAGCAGTTCTTC. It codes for CASSLTGGRTYNEQFF.

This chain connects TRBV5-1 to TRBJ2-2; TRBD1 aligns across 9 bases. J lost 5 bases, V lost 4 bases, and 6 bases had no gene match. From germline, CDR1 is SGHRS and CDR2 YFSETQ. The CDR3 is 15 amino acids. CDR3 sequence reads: CASSLSTGGTGELFF. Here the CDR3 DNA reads TGCGCCAGCAGCCTGTCGACAGGGGGGACCGGGGAGCTGTTTTTT.

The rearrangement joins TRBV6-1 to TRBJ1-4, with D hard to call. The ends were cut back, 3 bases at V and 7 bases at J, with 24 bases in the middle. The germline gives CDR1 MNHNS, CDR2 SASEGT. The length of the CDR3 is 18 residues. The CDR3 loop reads CASSDAVDGSARGEKLFF. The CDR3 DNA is TGTGCCAGCAGTGATGCGGTGGACGGATCGGCTCGGGGTGAAAAACTGTTTTTT.

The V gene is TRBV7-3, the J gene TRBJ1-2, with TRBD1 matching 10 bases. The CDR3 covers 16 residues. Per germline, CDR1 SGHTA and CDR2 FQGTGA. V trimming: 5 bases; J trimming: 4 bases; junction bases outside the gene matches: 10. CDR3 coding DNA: TGTGCCAGCAGCCCTATGGGGACAGGGGATAGCTATGGCTACACCTTC. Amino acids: CASSPMGTGDSYGYTF.

The CDR3 nucleotides read TGTGCCAGCAGCTTAGCGAACACCGGGGAGCTGTTTTTT. This sequence encodes CASSLANTGELFF. The V call is TRBV5-5, the J call TRBJ2-2; D not resolved. CDR1 is SGHKS, CDR2 YYEKEE, per germline (reference sequence). The V end lost 2 bases, the J end lost 0 bases, and 2 bases lay between the germline ends. This CDR3 contains 13 residues.